The present T cell receptor beta chain was sequenced within a study of cytomegalovirus exposure and HLA in healthy donors. About the research overall: Researchers previously reported finding fewer than 140 million unique TCR beta sequences from roughly 200 million T cells. Study findings and constraints: Associated with cytomegalovirus, according to the listing, were 150 to 200 TCR beta chains. What a later analysis reportedly showed was that an Asian-associated ancestry cluster had fewer N-insertions than the 666-donor mean. Most TCR sequences were rare, but some public TCRs occurred in many donors.

Concerning this clone itself: What it binds is unknown.

60 Vbeta and 13 Jbeta primers were used in PCR. This table comes from immunoSEQ multiplex PCR, and its TCRdb copy is limited to in-frame clones, with some not included. There are 240,000 or so clones in the sample; about 80% occur only once, and less than 8.5% lies in the top ten. CDR3 size: 16 residues. The V gene's germline CDR1 is LNHDA and CDR2 SQIVND (reference sequence). Between the trimmed V and J ends, which lost 1 base and 4 bases, there was a span of 14 bases. The sample taken for sequencing was PBMCs. The clonotype was recovered from a woman aged 60-70 years in good health and CMV-seropositive. This chain uses TRBV19 with TRBJ1-5; perhaps TRBD1 as D (6 bases). As DNA, the CDR3 is TGTGCCAGTAGTATAGGGTGGGGGCGGCCTAATCAGCCCCAGCATTTT. Protein sequence: CASSIGWGRPNQPQHF.